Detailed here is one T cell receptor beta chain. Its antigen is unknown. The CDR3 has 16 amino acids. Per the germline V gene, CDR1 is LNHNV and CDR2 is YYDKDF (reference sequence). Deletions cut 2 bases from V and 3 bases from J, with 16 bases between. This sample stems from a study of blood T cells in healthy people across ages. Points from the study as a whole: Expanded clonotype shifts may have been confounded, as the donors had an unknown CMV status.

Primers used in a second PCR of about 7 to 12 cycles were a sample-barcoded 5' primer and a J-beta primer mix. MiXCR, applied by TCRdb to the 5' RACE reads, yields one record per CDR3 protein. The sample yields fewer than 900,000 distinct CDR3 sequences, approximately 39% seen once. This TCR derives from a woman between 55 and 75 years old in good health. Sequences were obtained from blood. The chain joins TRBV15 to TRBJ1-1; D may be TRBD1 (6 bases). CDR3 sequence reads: CATSRFKQGIDTEAFF. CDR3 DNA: TGTGCCACCAGCAGATTTAAACAGGGAATTGACACTGAAGCTTTCTTT.